The rows below give T cell receptor beta chains drawn from one sample of a study of shared clonotypes between healthy human individuals. This table comes from immunoSEQ multiplex PCR, and its TCRdb copy is limited to in-frame clones, with some not included. Of about 2.1 million clones listed, 85% to 95% were seen once; the top ten hold roughly 1.7%. The material sequenced was naive CD8+ T cells from PBMCs. The receptor set was obtained from a man aged 18 to 29 in good health. Some clones in this sample may be carry-over from other donors' samples. CDR3s include the opening cysteine and the closing phenylalanine or tryptophan. The D gene is left open where the match is weak. Not all rows give a size; the values are once, few, many and, for expanded clones, a class.

j_gene: TRBJ2-5; v_gene: TRBV21-1; d_gene: -; abundance: -; CDR3nt: TGTGCCAGCAGCAACGAAGGGGGGGAGACCCAGTACTTC; CDR3aa: CASSNEGGETQYF
j_gene: TRBJ1-5; v_gene: TRBV27; d_gene: TRBD1; abundance: -; CDR3nt: TGTGCCAGCAGTACCCGGACAGGGACGAATCAGCCCCAGCATTTT; CDR3aa: CASSTRTGTNQPQHF
j_gene: TRBJ2-1; v_gene: TRBV7-9; d_gene: -; abundance: -; CDR3nt: TGTGCCAGCAGCGTCGGGGGGCTCTACAATGAGCAGTTCTTC; CDR3aa: CASSVGGLYNEQFF
j_gene: TRBJ2-1; v_gene: TRBV25-1; d_gene: -; abundance: -; CDR3nt: TGTGCCAGCAGTGCCCGACAGGTGCTCTACAATGAGCAGTTCTTC; CDR3aa: CASSARQVLYNEQFF
j_gene: TRBJ2-7; v_gene: TRBV7-8; d_gene: -; abundance: -; CDR3nt: TGTGCCAGCAGTCAAGACTACCCCTCCTACGAGCAGTACTTC; CDR3aa: CASSQDYPSYEQYF
j_gene: TRBJ1-2; v_gene: TRBV28; d_gene: -; abundance: -; CDR3nt: TGTGCCAGCAGTTCACGAACAGGGTGGGGCGGCTACACCTTC; CDR3aa: CASSSRTGWGGYTF
j_gene: TRBJ2-2; v_gene: TRBV7-9; d_gene: -; abundance: -; CDR3nt: TGTGCCAGCAGCCGGGACTCCGCCTTGACCGGGGAGCTGTTTTTT; CDR3aa: CASSRDSALTGELFF
j_gene: TRBJ2-7; v_gene: TRBV7-8; d_gene: TRBD1; abundance: -; CDR3nt: TGTGCCAGCAGCTCGGGACAGTTCTACGAGCAGTACTTC; CDR3aa: CASSSGQFYEQYF
j_gene: TRBJ2-1; v_gene: TRBV9; d_gene: TRBD1; abundance: -; CDR3nt: TGTGCCAGCAGCGAAGAGGACAGGAGCTATGAGCAGTTCTTC; CDR3aa: CASSEEDRSYEQFF
j_gene: TRBJ1-5; v_gene: TRBV21-1; d_gene: -; abundance: -; CDR3nt: TGTGCCAGCAGCAGTCGGAATTGGGACAGGGCTTATAGCAATCAGCCCCAGCATTTT; CDR3aa: CASSSRNWDRAYSNQPQHF
j_gene: TRBJ2-5; v_gene: TRBV2; d_gene: -; abundance: -; CDR3nt: TGTGCCAGCAGCACTAGACACCCGGTCACCCAAGAGACCCAGTACTTC; CDR3aa: CASSTRHPVTQETQYF
j_gene: TRBJ2-7; v_gene: TRBV6-6; d_gene: TRBD2; abundance: -; CDR3nt: TGTGCCAGCAGTATCGGACTAGCGGCGTCCTACGAGCAGTACTTC; CDR3aa: CASSIGLAASYEQYF
j_gene: TRBJ2-7; v_gene: TRBV2; d_gene: TRBD2; abundance: once; CDR3nt: TGTGCCAGCTGCGCGGGAGACCGCTCCTACGAGCAGTACTTC; CDR3aa: CASCAGDRSYEQYF
j_gene: TRBJ2-2; v_gene: TRBV19; d_gene: -; abundance: -; CDR3nt: TGTGCCAGTAGTATTCCGATGAACACCGGGGAGCTGTTTTTT; CDR3aa: CASSIPMNTGELFF
j_gene: TRBJ2-7; v_gene: TRBV14; d_gene: -; abundance: -; CDR3nt: TGTGCCAGCAGCCAAGAGGACAGTAACTCCTACGAGCAGTACTTC; CDR3aa: CASSQEDSNSYEQYF
j_gene: TRBJ2-5; v_gene: TRBV9; d_gene: -; abundance: -; CDR3nt: TGTGCCACTTCCGAGACAGAGGCCCAGTACTTC; CDR3aa: CATSETEAQYF
j_gene: TRBJ2-2; v_gene: TRBV11-2; d_gene: -; abundance: few; CDR3nt: TGTGCCAGCAGCTTAACGCTGAGGGCCGGACGCACCGGGGAGCTGTTTTTT; CDR3aa: CASSLTLRAGRTGELFF
j_gene: TRBJ2-1; v_gene: TRBV11-2; d_gene: TRBD1; abundance: -; CDR3nt: TGTGCCAGCAGCTTAGCAGACAGGGGGGTTGAGAATGAGCAGTTCTTC; CDR3aa: CASSLADRGVENEQFF
j_gene: TRBJ2-5; v_gene: TRBV9; d_gene: -; abundance: once; CDR3nt: TGTGCCAGCAGCGTAGAGGGGACGGTACAAGAGACCCAGTACTTC; CDR3aa: CASSVEGTVQETQYF
j_gene: TRBJ2-5; v_gene: TRBV28; d_gene: -; abundance: -; CDR3nt: TGTGCCAGCAGTTTACAGTTGGGTGTGGCAGAGACCCAGTACTTC; CDR3aa: CASSLQLGVAETQYF
j_gene: TRBJ2-7; v_gene: TRBV6-4; d_gene: -; abundance: -; CDR3nt: TGTGCCAGCAGTGTGGGGTCGAGGCCCCGGGGGGCCGAGCAGTACTTC; CDR3aa: CASSVGSRPRGAEQYF
j_gene: TRBJ2-6; v_gene: TRBV29-1; d_gene: -; abundance: -; CDR3nt: TGCAGCATACACGGGCAGGGAGGCTCTGGGGCCAACGTCCTGACTTTC; CDR3aa: CSIHGQGGSGANVLTF
j_gene: TRBJ1-4; v_gene: TRBV10-3; d_gene: -; abundance: -; CDR3nt: TGTGCCACCCAACTTCTCCTAAAGGAAAAACTGTTTTTT; CDR3aa: CATQLLLKEKLFF
j_gene: TRBJ2-5; v_gene: TRBV7-6; d_gene: -; abundance: -; CDR3nt: TGTGCCAGCAGCCGCCAGGAGGATCTCACGGAGACCCAGTACTTC; CDR3aa: CASSRQEDLTETQYF
j_gene: TRBJ1-1; v_gene: TRBV7-9; d_gene: -; abundance: -; CDR3nt: TGTGCCAGCAGCCCCGCGTTGCGGGGCACTGAAGCTTTCTTT; CDR3aa: CASSPALRGTEAFF
j_gene: TRBJ2-1; v_gene: TRBV5-1; d_gene: -; abundance: -; CDR3nt: TGCGCCAGCACCTGGACGGACCGCTCCTACAATGAGCAGTTCTTC; CDR3aa: CASTWTDRSYNEQFF
j_gene: TRBJ2-3; v_gene: TRBV2; d_gene: TRBD2; abundance: -; CDR3nt: TGTGCCAGCAGTGAATTTCTGGCGGGAGCCTTCACAGATACGCAGTATTTT; CDR3aa: CASSEFLAGAFTDTQYF
j_gene: TRBJ1-2; v_gene: TRBV4-3; d_gene: TRBD1; abundance: -; CDR3nt: TGCGCCAGCAGCCCCCATCCCGGGACAGGGGGAAGGTATGGCTACACCTTC; CDR3aa: CASSPHPGTGGRYGYTF
j_gene: TRBJ1-6; v_gene: TRBV4-3; d_gene: TRBD1; abundance: once; CDR3nt: TGCGCCAGCAGCCATGGACAGGACTATAATTCACCCCTCCACTTT; CDR3aa: CASSHGQDYNSPLHF
j_gene: TRBJ1-1; v_gene: TRBV19; d_gene: -; abundance: -; CDR3nt: TGTGCCAGTAGTATAATTCCTGGCGGTAATGAAGCTTTCTTT; CDR3aa: CASSIIPGGNEAFF
j_gene: TRBJ2-3; v_gene: TRBV9; d_gene: TRBD2; abundance: -; CDR3nt: TGTGCCAGCAGCGATAGCGGGAGGTTTGCAGATACGCAGTATTTT; CDR3aa: CASSDSGRFADTQYF
j_gene: TRBJ1-1; v_gene: TRBV9; d_gene: -; abundance: -; CDR3nt: TGTGCCAGCAGCGTAGGGCAGGGGACTTATTTGAACACTGAAGCTTTCTTT; CDR3aa: CASSVGQGTYLNTEAFF
j_gene: TRBJ2-3; v_gene: TRBV7-9; d_gene: -; abundance: -; CDR3nt: TGTGCCAGCAGCCCACGTTCGACAGGTATTGCAGATACGCAGTATTTT; CDR3aa: CASSPRSTGIADTQYF
j_gene: TRBJ2-7; v_gene: TRBV19; d_gene: -; abundance: -; CDR3nt: TGTGCCAGTAGTATAGCCCCAGGGGTCGTTTCCGAGCAGTACTTC; CDR3aa: CASSIAPGVVSEQYF
j_gene: TRBJ2-4; v_gene: TRBV5-6; d_gene: -; abundance: -; CDR3nt: TGTGCCAGCAGGATGGGATGGGGCGAAAACATTCAGTACTTC; CDR3aa: CASRMGWGENIQYF
j_gene: TRBJ1-1; v_gene: TRBV27; d_gene: -; abundance: -; CDR3nt: TGTGCCAGCAGTTTACATGTGGGGGACACTGAAGCTTTCTTT; CDR3aa: CASSLHVGDTEAFF
j_gene: TRBJ2-7; v_gene: TRBV6-5; d_gene: -; abundance: -; CDR3nt: TGTGCCAGCAGTTGGGCCCGACAGACCTACGAGCAGTACTTC; CDR3aa: CASSWARQTYEQYF
j_gene: TRBJ2-5; v_gene: TRBV14; d_gene: TRBD2; abundance: -; CDR3nt: TGTGCCAGCAGCCCTACGGCGGGAGGGAGGAAGACCCAGTACTTC; CDR3aa: CASSPTAGGRKTQYF
j_gene: TRBJ1-1; v_gene: TRBV25-1; d_gene: -; abundance: once; CDR3nt: TGTGCCAGCAGTGAATGGGCTATTGGGGTCGGAAGAAAGGATGAAGCTTTCTTT; CDR3aa: CASSEWAIGVGRKDEAFF
j_gene: TRBJ2-7; v_gene: TRBV5-4; d_gene: -; abundance: -; CDR3nt: TGTGCCAGCAGCTTGACCCCCAACTACGAGCAGTACTTC; CDR3aa: CASSLTPNYEQYF
j_gene: TRBJ2-7; v_gene: TRBV6-5; d_gene: -; abundance: -; CDR3nt: TGTGCCAGCAGTTACGCCTGGGACGGGGAAATCTACGAGCAGTACTTC; CDR3aa: CASSYAWDGEIYEQYF
j_gene: TRBJ1-5; v_gene: TRBV15; d_gene: TRBD1; abundance: once; CDR3nt: TGTGCCACCAGCACCCATGACAGGGGAGCCCAGCCCCAGCATTTT; CDR3aa: CATSTHDRGAQPQHF
j_gene: TRBJ1-1; v_gene: TRBV30; d_gene: -; abundance: -; CDR3nt: TGTGCCTGGAGCGTACTTAGCTACACTGAAGCTTTCTTT; CDR3aa: CAWSVLSYTEAFF
j_gene: TRBJ1-2; v_gene: TRBV28; d_gene: -; abundance: -; CDR3nt: TGTGCCACCCGTCATCTCACGATAACAAGAAACTATGGCTACACCTTC; CDR3aa: CATRHLTITRNYGYTF
j_gene: TRBJ2-7; v_gene: TRBV9; d_gene: TRBD2; abundance: -; CDR3nt: TGTGCCAGCAGCCTCACCCCCGGGACTAGCGGGAGAAGCTCCTACGAGCAGTACTTC; CDR3aa: CASSLTPGTSGRSSYEQYF
j_gene: TRBJ1-1; v_gene: TRBV13; d_gene: TRBD1; abundance: -; CDR3nt: TGTGCCAGCAGCTTAGAAGGGACAGGGGGCGAGGTAGTCTCGAACACTGAAGCTTTCTTT; CDR3aa: CASSLEGTGGEVVSNTEAFF
j_gene: TRBJ2-4; v_gene: TRBV11-2; d_gene: -; abundance: -; CDR3nt: TGTGCCAGCAGCACCGGACCAACATCGGACAACATTCAGTACTTC; CDR3aa: CASSTGPTSDNIQYF
j_gene: TRBJ2-5; v_gene: TRBV2; d_gene: TRBD1; abundance: -; CDR3nt: TGTGCCAGCAGGGGACAGGGGTTAGAGACCCAGTACTTC; CDR3aa: CASRGQGLETQYF
j_gene: TRBJ2-6; v_gene: TRBV9; d_gene: -; abundance: -; CDR3nt: TGTGCCAGCAGCGTTGAGGACACAACTGGGGCCAACGTCCTGACTTTC; CDR3aa: CASSVEDTTGANVLTF
j_gene: TRBJ1-2; v_gene: TRBV9; d_gene: TRBD1; abundance: -; CDR3nt: TGTGCCAGCAGCCCGTGGCAGGGGGCGACTTCGTGGGGCTACACCTTC; CDR3aa: CASSPWQGATSWGYTF
j_gene: TRBJ2-7; v_gene: TRBV7-8; d_gene: TRBD2; abundance: -; CDR3nt: TGTGCCAGCAGCCCATACGGGACTAGCGGGAGTATGGCCTACGAGCAGTACTTC; CDR3aa: CASSPYGTSGSMAYEQYF
j_gene: TRBJ2-1; v_gene: TRBV13; d_gene: TRBD2; abundance: -; CDR3nt: TGTGCCAGCACCTGGACTAGCGGGAAGGCCAGTGAGCAGTTCTTC; CDR3aa: CASTWTSGKASEQFF
j_gene: TRBJ2-7; v_gene: TRBV27; d_gene: TRBD1; abundance: -; CDR3nt: TGTGCCAGCAGGATCCGGGACAGGGTCCACGAGCAGTACTTC; CDR3aa: CASRIRDRVHEQYF
j_gene: TRBJ2-2; v_gene: TRBV27; d_gene: -; abundance: -; CDR3nt: TGTGCCAGCAGTCCAGATCGAGGGGTAACCGGGGAGCTGTTTTTT; CDR3aa: CASSPDRGVTGELFF
j_gene: TRBJ1-1; v_gene: TRBV29-1; d_gene: -; abundance: -; CDR3nt: TGCAGCGTTGAAGGGGCCGCTGAAGCTTTCTTT; CDR3aa: CSVEGAAEAFF
j_gene: TRBJ2-1; v_gene: TRBV6-4; d_gene: TRBD2; abundance: -; CDR3nt: TGTGCCAGCAGTTTCAGCGGGAGCTCCTACAATGAGCAGTTCTTC; CDR3aa: CASSFSGSSYNEQFF
j_gene: TRBJ2-3; v_gene: TRBV7-8; d_gene: -; abundance: -; CDR3nt: TGTGCCAGCGGGTTGGAGTTATCGAAAGATACGCAGTATTTT; CDR3aa: CASGLELSKDTQYF
j_gene: TRBJ2-1; v_gene: TRBV5-4; d_gene: -; abundance: -; CDR3nt: TGTGCCAGCAGCTTGGGCCACCTCCCCTCCTACAATGAGCAGTTCTTC; CDR3aa: CASSLGHLPSYNEQFF